This TCR beta chain was sequenced during a study of T cells after posttransplantation cyclophosphamide. V shed 5 bases, J shed 4 bases, and the junction held 6 bases outside the gene matches. This CDR3 is 14 amino acids long. Per germline, CDR1 SGHTA and CDR2 FQGNSA. Cells defined as naive were viable CD3+CD4+ or CD3+CD8+ and CCR7+CD45RA+CD45RO-CD95-CD27+CD28+. As to this clone: As yet, its antigen is unknown.

General observations from the study: TRB overlap between skin or GI tissue T cells and blood was limited. After PTCy, TRB diversity resembled that of CNI/methotrexate controls. Later blood repertoires were often dominated by clones from the donor CD8+ memory compartment.

TCRdb's table, derived via immunoSEQ multiplex PCR, lists solely in-frame clones and lacks some. The sample yields around 12,000 clones, approximately 96% seen once. The receptor was derived from a man aged 25 to 40 in good health and a related stem cell transplant donor. The chain carries TRBV7-2 and TRBJ1-1, with 8 positions matching TRBD1. What was sequenced was naive CD8+ T cells sorted from PBMCs. The CDR3 spells CASSVDRAFTEAFF. Written as DNA, the CDR3 is TGTGCCAGCAGCGTGGACAGGGCGTTCACTGAAGCTTTCTTT. The full variable domain, its missing parts supplied by reference TRBV7-2 and TRBJ1-1, is GAGVSQSPSNKVTEKGKDVELRCDPISGHTALYWYRQSLGQGLEFLIYFQGNSAPDKSGLPSDRFSAERTGGSVSTLTIQRTQQEDSAVYLCASSVDRAFTEAFFGQGTRLTVV.